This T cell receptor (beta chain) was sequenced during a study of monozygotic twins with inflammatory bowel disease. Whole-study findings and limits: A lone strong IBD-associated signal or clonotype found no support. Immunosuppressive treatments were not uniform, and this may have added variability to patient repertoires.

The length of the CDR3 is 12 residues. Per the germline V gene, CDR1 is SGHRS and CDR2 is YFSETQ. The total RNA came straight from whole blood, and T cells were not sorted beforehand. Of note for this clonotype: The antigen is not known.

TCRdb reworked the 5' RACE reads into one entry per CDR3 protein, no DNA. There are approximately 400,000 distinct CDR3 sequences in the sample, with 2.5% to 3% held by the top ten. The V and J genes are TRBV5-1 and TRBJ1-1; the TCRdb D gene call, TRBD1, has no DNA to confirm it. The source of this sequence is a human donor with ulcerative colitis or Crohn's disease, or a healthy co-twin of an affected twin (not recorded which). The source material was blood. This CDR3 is CASIGGEAEAFF.